This T cell receptor (beta chain) was identified during a study of blood T cell repertoires in COVID-19 (dated by TCRdb to the early 2020s). Study-wide context: Samples covering the acute and convalescent phases of COVID-19 were provided by collaborators in the United States, Italy and Spain. The material from the prospective study consisted of cDNA or gDNA derived from T cells, B-cell-depleted T cells, or PBMCs. The dataset comprised deeply sampled blood TCRbeta repertoires from subjects exposed to, actively infected with, or recovered from COVID-19. A freely available public database, intended as a resource for researchers studying the immune response to SARS-CoV-2, is where the repertoires were released. The samples were drawn from the first 160 participants of the ongoing ImmuneRACE study and from over a thousand subjects provided by 6 global collaborators. A de-identified subject ID, COVID-19 status, age in years and sex were almost always included in the sample metadata. Where HLA class I and class II types were available, the types were taken from metadata supplied by the sample provider, not from assay-based typing.

As to this clone: No antigen is known for it. Base-call qualities are not available, and no considerably larger clone is one nucleotide away.

Results and caveats for the whole study, not just this receptor: Clinical and demographic metadata were provided uncurated, with the amount varying by source and participant.

In Seattle, one collaborating source enrolled patients while the infection was active and tracked those patients longitudinally over the course of disease. Collaborating institutions collected whole blood in K2EDTA tubes following their own protocols. For TCRbeta analysis, collaborators shipped samples as frozen whole blood, isolated PBMCs, or DNA extracted from either of those sample types. The V end loses 4 bases and the J end loses 8 bases, and a stretch of 14 bases separates them. Taken from cysteine to phenylalanine, the CDR3 has 13 residues. CDR3 DNA is the only sequence kept; it has 39 bases, read in frame from the first base. CDR1 SGHAT and CDR2 FQNNGV are derived from the germline V gene. TCRbeta CDR3 regions were amplified from genomic DNA by means of the immunoSEQ Assay, a bias-controlled multiplex PCR. The original methods were these. Nucleated cell counts per sample were estimated from amplification of reference gene primers within the assay. To quantify the absolute abundance of each unique TCRbeta CDR3 rearrangement, sequence reads were collapsed and filtered. For each sample, productive Simpson clonality was calculated as the square root of Simpson's diversity index across productive rearrangements. TCRdb holds this immuneACCESS table with in-frame rearrangements only. Some clones are missing; in checked studies, unresolved V genes explain under half, and the rest has no known cause. The D gene and trimming were derived from the DNA, and the V and J assignments and clone size from that table. The table for this sample lists about 530,000 clones; 85% to 90% of them were counted only once. The ten top clones hold about 8.2% of the sample.

Recombination linked TRBV11-2 to TRBJ1-2; the D gene lacks a confident call. This TCR derives from a woman between 50 and 59 years old with COVID-19, enrolled during active disease. The sequenced sample consisted of peripheral blood. The bases read TGTGCCAGCAGCTACGGACTTACAGTAGGCTACACCTTC. Translated, it gives CASSYGLTVGYTF.